The sequence of this T cell receptor (beta chain) was determined in a study of T cells expressing NK-cell markers. Points from the study as a whole: Whether expanded NKG2C+ T cell clones were HCMV-specific remained unclear. In about six donors, dominant NKG2C+ clonotypes were about 1.0-7.5% of CD8+ T cells.

On this clonotype itself: No antigen is known for it.

TCRdb reprocessed the 5' RACE reads and stores each CDR3 protein as one record, lacking DNA. Its listing shows roughly 390,000 distinct CDR3 sequences. The receptor was isolated from a woman between 50 and 59 years old in good health. Specimen: blood T cells: a sorted CD56 or NKG2C T cell subset, CD4+ or CD8+ T cells, or bulk PBMC T cells (not recorded which).

The CDR3 here is CASSPPGFTQYF. This chain uses TRBV2 with TRBJ2-3; without DNA, the TCRdb call of TRBD1 cannot be checked. The CDR3 consists of 12 residues. Germline V CDR1 and CDR2: SNHLY, FYNNEI.